A selection of T cell receptor beta chains follows, all from one sample in a study of blood T cell repertoires in COVID-19. Profiling relied on immunoSEQ multiplex PCR, and the TCRdb table lists in-frame clones only, not all of them. The table shows 150,000 to 200,000 clones, with roughly nine tenths occurring only once. The material sequenced was peripheral blood. The receptor source for this set is a man in his 70s with active or convalescent COVID-19. The CDR3 runs from the conserved cysteine through the conserved F or W. A D gene is named only where the DNA matches it firmly. Only some rows state a clone size, as once, few, many or a class for expanded clones.

abundance: few
d_gene: TRBD1
v_gene: TRBV6-5
j_gene: TRBJ1-5
CDR3aa: CASGDRDYQPQHF
CDR3nt: TGTGCCAGCGGGGACAGGGATTATCAGCCCCAGCATTTT

abundance: NA
d_gene: TRBD1
v_gene: TRBV7-9
j_gene: TRBJ2-7
CDR3aa: CASSLALTGPLDEQYF
CDR3nt: TGTGCCAGCAGCTTAGCCCTGACAGGGCCACTCGACGAGCAGTACTTC

abundance: NA
d_gene: TRBD1
v_gene: TRBV6-5
j_gene: TRBJ1-2
CDR3aa: CASSYAVQGKKGYTF
CDR3nt: TGTGCCAGCAGTTACGCCGTACAGGGGAAAAAGGGCTACACCTTC

abundance: NA
d_gene: NA
v_gene: TRBV2
j_gene: TRBJ2-2
CDR3aa: CASSANRVLQNTGELFF
CDR3nt: TGTGCCAGCAGTGCAAACAGGGTACTGCAGAACACCGGGGAGCTGTTTTTT

abundance: NA
d_gene: TRBD2
v_gene: TRBV7-9
j_gene: TRBJ2-2
CDR3aa: CASTPSSLAGVTGELFF
CDR3nt: TGTGCCAGCACCCCCAGCAGTCTAGCGGGGGTCACCGGGGAGCTGTTTTTT

abundance: NA
d_gene: NA
v_gene: TRBV6-1
j_gene: TRBJ1-5
CDR3aa: CASSANHRVRNQPQHF
CDR3nt: TGTGCCAGCAGTGCTAATCACAGGGTCCGAAATCAGCCCCAGCATTTT

abundance: NA
d_gene: NA
v_gene: TRBV19
j_gene: TRBJ2-7
CDR3aa: CASSTLLSSPPAEQYF
CDR3nt: TGTGCCAGTAGTACCCTTCTGTCTAGCCCACCAGCCGAGCAGTACTTC

abundance: NA
d_gene: TRBD2
v_gene: TRBV10-1
j_gene: TRBJ2-1
CDR3aa: CASTAGGLDNEQFF
CDR3nt: TGCGCCAGCACCGCCGGGGGGTTGGACAATGAGCAGTTCTTC

abundance: NA
d_gene: NA
v_gene: TRBV30
j_gene: TRBJ1-1
CDR3aa: CACINGELSRLTEAFF
CDR3nt: TGTGCCTGTATTAACGGGGAATTGTCCCGACTCACTGAAGCTTTCTTT

abundance: NA
d_gene: TRBD2
v_gene: TRBV28
j_gene: TRBJ2-1
CDR3aa: CASSGLAEYNEQFF
CDR3nt: TGTGCCAGCTCGGGACTAGCGGAGTACAATGAGCAGTTCTTC

abundance: NA
d_gene: TRBD2
v_gene: TRBV27
j_gene: TRBJ2-7
CDR3aa: CASSPRREGHPYF
CDR3nt: TGTGCCAGCAGTCCCCGTCGGGAGGGCCATCCGTACTTC

abundance: NA
d_gene: NA
v_gene: TRBV12-2
j_gene: TRBJ2-2
CDR3aa: CASRARGRGTGELFF
CDR3nt: TGTGCAAGTCGCGCCAGGGGGCGGGGGACCGGGGAGCTGTTTTTT

abundance: NA
d_gene: TRBD2
v_gene: TRBV7-2
j_gene: TRBJ2-5
CDR3aa: CASSSPRVAGRQETQYF
CDR3nt: TGTGCCAGCAGCTCCCCTAGGGTAGCGGGAAGGCAAGAGACCCAGTACTTC

abundance: NA
d_gene: TRBD2
v_gene: TRBV5-4
j_gene: TRBJ2-1
CDR3aa: CASSSYRSSGGSYNEQFF
CDR3nt: TGTGCCAGCAGCTCCTACCGATCTAGCGGGGGGTCATACAATGAGCAGTTCTTC

abundance: NA
d_gene: TRBD1
v_gene: TRBV4-1
j_gene: TRBJ1-5
CDR3aa: CASSPPGQGPFFYFQPQHF
CDR3nt: TGCGCCAGCAGCCCTCCGGGACAGGGCCCCTTTTTTTATTTTCAGCCCCAGCATTTT

abundance: NA
d_gene: NA
v_gene: TRBV5-4
j_gene: TRBJ2-5
CDR3aa: CASRGAEETQYF
CDR3nt: TGTGCCAGCAGAGGGGCAGAAGAGACCCAGTACTTC

abundance: NA
d_gene: NA
v_gene: TRBV7-8
j_gene: TRBJ2-5
CDR3aa: CASSLYGRGQETQYF
CDR3nt: TGTGCCAGCAGCTTATACGGCAGAGGCCAAGAGACCCAGTACTTC

abundance: NA
d_gene: NA
v_gene: TRBV6-5
j_gene: TRBJ2-3
CDR3aa: CASSDLQGATATQYF
CDR3nt: TGTGCCAGCAGCGACCTACAGGGAGCTACCGCTACGCAGTATTTT

abundance: NA
d_gene: NA
v_gene: TRBV21-1
j_gene: TRBJ2-7
CDR3aa: CASSKLAGGESYEQYF
CDR3nt: TGTGCCAGCAGCAAGTTGGCGGGGGGGGAGAGTTACGAGCAGTACTTC

abundance: few
d_gene: TRBD1
v_gene: TRBV7-9
j_gene: TRBJ1-3
CDR3aa: CASSLGTGPSGNTIYF
CDR3nt: TGTGCCAGCAGCCTCGGGACAGGGCCCTCTGGAAACACCATATATTTT

abundance: NA
d_gene: NA
v_gene: TRBV7-2
j_gene: TRBJ2-3
CDR3aa: CASSFASGTDTQYF
CDR3nt: TGTGCCAGCAGCTTCGCTAGCGGCACAGATACGCAGTATTTT

abundance: NA
d_gene: TRBD1
v_gene: TRBV3-1/TRBV3-2
j_gene: TRBJ2-1
CDR3aa: CASSQESSGTGRFF
CDR3nt: TGTGCCAGCAGCCAAGAGAGTTCCGGGACAGGGCGGTTCTTC

abundance: NA
d_gene: TRBD1
v_gene: TRBV27
j_gene: TRBJ1-1
CDR3aa: CASSLTQGAGTEAFF
CDR3nt: TGTGCCAGCAGTTTAACCCAGGGGGCTGGGACTGAAGCTTTCTTT

abundance: NA
d_gene: NA
v_gene: TRBV4-1
j_gene: TRBJ2-6
CDR3aa: CASSQEEGSGANVLTF
CDR3nt: TGCGCCAGCAGCCAAGAGGAGGGGTCTGGGGCCAACGTCCTGACTTTC

abundance: NA
d_gene: NA
v_gene: TRBV28
j_gene: TRBJ2-3
CDR3aa: CASSLQGTDTQYF
CDR3nt: TGTGCCAGCAGTTTACAGGGGACAGATACGCAGTATTTT

abundance: NA
d_gene: NA
v_gene: TRBV5-1
j_gene: TRBJ2-7
CDR3aa: CASSSGIQIDYEQYF
CDR3nt: TGCGCCAGCAGCTCCGGGATACAGATTGACTACGAGCAGTACTTC

abundance: once
d_gene: TRBD2
v_gene: TRBV6-2/TRBV6-3
j_gene: TRBJ2-5
CDR3aa: CASSYSKGAGVQETQYF
CDR3nt: TGTGCCAGCAGTTACTCGAAAGGGGCGGGGGTCCAAGAGACCCAGTACTTC

abundance: NA
d_gene: NA
v_gene: TRBV7-2
j_gene: TRBJ1-3
CDR3aa: CASSLQGIGNTIYF
CDR3nt: TGTGCCAGCAGTCTACAGGGCATTGGAAACACCATATATTTT

abundance: NA
d_gene: NA
v_gene: TRBV21-1
j_gene: TRBJ1-1
CDR3aa: CASSHYFRDRAAPTDEAFF
CDR3nt: TGTGCCAGCAGCCATTACTTTCGGGACAGGGCCGCCCCCACTGACGAAGCTTTCTTT

abundance: NA
d_gene: NA
v_gene: TRBV2
j_gene: TRBJ2-5
CDR3aa: CASSDQGLQETQYF
CDR3nt: TGTGCCAGCAGTGATCAGGGCCTCCAAGAGACCCAGTACTTC

abundance: NA
d_gene: NA
v_gene: TRBV6-5
j_gene: TRBJ2-3
CDR3aa: CALTGPASSTDTQYF
CDR3nt: TGTGCCTTAACAGGGCCTGCCTCTAGCACAGATACGCAGTATTTT

abundance: NA
d_gene: NA
v_gene: TRBV2
j_gene: TRBJ1-1
CDR3aa: CASSEAPWSTEAFF
CDR3nt: TGTGCCAGCAGTGAAGCCCCGTGGAGCACCGAAGCTTTCTTT

abundance: NA
d_gene: NA
v_gene: TRBV5-1
j_gene: TRBJ1-3
CDR3aa: CASSTGPDVSGNTIYF
CDR3nt: TGCGCCAGCAGCACCGGTCCCGATGTCTCTGGAAACACCATATATTTT

abundance: NA
d_gene: TRBD1
v_gene: TRBV6-5
j_gene: TRBJ1-2
CDR3aa: CASSSGQRLLYTF
CDR3nt: TGTGCCAGCAGTTCGGGACAGAGATTACTGTACACCTTC

abundance: NA
d_gene: NA
v_gene: TRBV14
j_gene: TRBJ2-1
CDR3aa: CASSQTSGTGDEQFF
CDR3nt: TGTGCCAGCAGTCAGACTAGCGGGACAGGGGATGAGCAGTTCTTC

abundance: NA
d_gene: NA
v_gene: TRBV4-1
j_gene: TRBJ1-6
CDR3aa: CASSQDSRGGSPLHF
CDR3nt: TGCGCCAGCAGCCAAGATTCGAGAGGCGGGTCACCCCTCCACTTT

abundance: NA
d_gene: TRBD1
v_gene: TRBV30
j_gene: TRBJ1-2
CDR3aa: CALGAGGFYGYTF
CDR3nt: TGTGCTTTAGGGGCAGGGGGCTTCTATGGCTACACCTTC

abundance: NA
d_gene: TRBD1
v_gene: TRBV11-2
j_gene: TRBJ1-6
CDR3aa: CASSLLDRGESPLHF
CDR3nt: TGTGCCAGCAGCTTACTGGACAGGGGCGAATCACCCCTCCACTTT

abundance: NA
d_gene: NA
v_gene: TRBV30
j_gene: TRBJ2-3
CDR3aa: CAWSLGSLTDTQYF
CDR3nt: TGTGCCTGGAGTTTGGGGAGCCTCACAGATACGCAGTATTTT

abundance: NA
d_gene: NA
v_gene: TRBV28
j_gene: TRBJ2-1
CDR3aa: CASSRDWSSYNEQFF
CDR3nt: TGTGCCAGCAGTCGGGACTGGAGCTCCTACAATGAGCAGTTCTTC

abundance: NA
d_gene: TRBD1
v_gene: TRBV5-1
j_gene: TRBJ1-5
CDR3aa: CASSFRQGARDQPQHF
CDR3nt: TGCGCCAGCAGCTTCCGACAGGGGGCGCGGGATCAGCCCCAGCATTTT

abundance: once
d_gene: TRBD1
v_gene: TRBV24-1
j_gene: TRBJ2-5
CDR3aa: CATSSRTGATETQYF
CDR3nt: TGTGCCACCAGTTCGAGGACAGGGGCAACGGAGACCCAGTACTTC

abundance: NA
d_gene: NA
v_gene: TRBV15
j_gene: TRBJ1-5
CDR3aa: CATSRQALVGQPQHF
CDR3nt: TGTGCCACCAGCAGACAGGCCCTCGTAGGTCAGCCCCAGCATTTT

abundance: few
d_gene: TRBD2
v_gene: TRBV4-3
j_gene: TRBJ2-1
CDR3aa: CASSQERTSGVGEQFF
CDR3nt: TGCGCCAGCAGCCAAGAAAGGACTAGCGGGGTTGGTGAGCAGTTCTTC

abundance: NA
d_gene: NA
v_gene: TRBV5-5
j_gene: TRBJ1-6
CDR3aa: CASSLGVNSPLHF
CDR3nt: TGTGCCAGCAGCTTGGGCGTGAATTCACCCCTCCACTTT

abundance: NA
d_gene: TRBD1
v_gene: TRBV28
j_gene: TRBJ1-2
CDR3aa: CASRQQGADGYTF
CDR3nt: TGTGCCAGCAGACAACAGGGGGCGGATGGCTACACCTTC

abundance: NA
d_gene: NA
v_gene: TRBV20-1
j_gene: TRBJ2-7
CDR3aa: CSASGTHWKREQYF
CDR3nt: TGCAGTGCTAGTGGGACACATTGGAAGAGGGAGCAGTACTTC

abundance: NA
d_gene: TRBD2
v_gene: TRBV3-1/TRBV3-2
j_gene: TRBJ2-5
CDR3aa: CASSQGRQGEGETQYF
CDR3nt: TGTGCCAGCAGCCAAGGGCGACAAGGGGAGGGAGAGACCCAGTACTTC

abundance: NA
d_gene: TRBD1
v_gene: TRBV7-8
j_gene: TRBJ1-6
CDR3aa: CASSFQDRGTSPLHF
CDR3nt: TGTGCCAGCAGCTTTCAAGACAGGGGGACTTCACCCCTCCACTTT

abundance: NA
d_gene: NA
v_gene: TRBV7-6
j_gene: TRBJ2-5
CDR3aa: CASSLWGEETQYF
CDR3nt: TGTGCCAGCAGCTTATGGGGGGAGGAGACCCAGTACTTC

abundance: NA
d_gene: NA
v_gene: TRBV5-1
j_gene: TRBJ1-1
CDR3aa: CASSLELQGHSEAFF
CDR3nt: TGCGCCAGCAGCTTGGAACTCCAGGGTCACTCTGAAGCTTTCTTT

abundance: NA
d_gene: TRBD2
v_gene: TRBV27
j_gene: TRBJ2-7
CDR3aa: CASRPWPLLAGGIEQYF
CDR3nt: TGTGCCAGCAGACCGTGGCCGTTACTAGCGGGAGGGATCGAGCAGTACTTC

abundance: NA
d_gene: NA
v_gene: TRBV9
j_gene: TRBJ1-5
CDR3aa: CASSVAGGKGQPQHF
CDR3nt: TGTGCCAGCAGCGTAGCCGGGGGAAAGGGACAGCCCCAGCATTTT

abundance: NA
d_gene: NA
v_gene: TRBV7-9
j_gene: TRBJ1-5
CDR3aa: CASSFDSGGQPQHF
CDR3nt: TGTGCCAGCAGCTTTGACAGCGGGGGGCAGCCCCAGCATTTT

abundance: NA
d_gene: TRBD2
v_gene: TRBV5-1
j_gene: TRBJ2-2
CDR3aa: CASSLGLAGANTYSGELFF
CDR3nt: TGCGCCAGCAGCCTGGGACTAGCGGGGGCCAATACCTATAGCGGGGAGCTGTTTTTT

abundance: NA
d_gene: NA
v_gene: TRBV5-8
j_gene: TRBJ1-4
CDR3aa: CASVSSLRAQGIGEKLFF
CDR3nt: TGTGCCAGCGTCTCTTCGTTACGCGCCCAGGGAATAGGTGAAAAACTGTTTTTT

abundance: NA
d_gene: TRBD1
v_gene: TRBV6-5
j_gene: TRBJ1-2
CDR3aa: CASSSGGYYGYTF
CDR3nt: TGTGCCAGCAGCTCAGGGGGCTACTATGGCTACACCTTC

abundance: NA
d_gene: NA
v_gene: TRBV11-2
j_gene: TRBJ2-3
CDR3aa: CASSLGQNTDTQYF
CDR3nt: TGTGCCAGCAGCTTAGGGCAGAACACAGATACGCAGTATTTT

abundance: NA
d_gene: TRBD2
v_gene: TRBV20-1
j_gene: TRBJ2-1
CDR3aa: CSASSGAADEQFF
CDR3nt: TGCAGTGCTAGTAGCGGGGCCGCGGATGAGCAGTTCTTC